The TCR beta chain under discussion was sequenced for a study of blood T cell repertoires in COVID-19 (TCRdb year 2020). With regard to the full study: Samples covering the acute and convalescent phases of COVID-19 were provided by collaborators in the United States, Italy and Spain. Where available, HLA class I and class II types were taken from metadata supplied by the sample provider and were not determined by assay-based typing. Deeply sampled blood TCRbeta repertoires from subjects exposed to, actively infected with, or recovered from COVID-19 were included in the dataset. The samples were drawn from the first 160 participants of the ongoing ImmuneRACE study and from about 1,200 subjects provided by 6 global collaborators. The material from the prospective study consisted of cDNA or gDNA derived from T cells, B-cell-depleted T cells, or PBMCs. Nearly every sample came with metadata listing a de-identified subject ID, COVID-19 status, age in years and sex. A freely available public database, intended as a resource for researchers studying the immune response to SARS-CoV-2, is where the repertoires were released. Study-level results and caveats: How much clinical and demographic metadata was included differed by source and by participant, and the metadata was provided uncurated.

The immunoSEQ Assay, a bias-controlled multiplex PCR, was used to amplify TCRbeta CDR3 regions from genomic DNA. On the study's bioinformatics: Within the assay, amplification of reference gene primers was used to estimate how many nucleated cells each sample contained. To quantify the absolute abundance of each unique TCRbeta CDR3 rearrangement, sequence reads were collapsed and filtered. For each sample, productive Simpson clonality was calculated as the square root of Simpson's diversity index over productive rearrangements. TCRdb limited this immuneACCESS table to in-frame rearrangements with V and J called. A share of clones is missing; checked studies link under half to unresolved V genes, and the rest is unexplained. From that table come the V and J calls and clone size; the DNA was used to work out D and trimming. The sample data list roughly 200,000 clones, and 83% of these were observed just once. The ten top clones hold around 1.3% of the sample.

One collaborating source in Seattle enrolled patients during active infection and followed them longitudinally through the course of disease. Whole blood was collected in K2EDTA tubes by collaborating institutions according to the institutions' own protocols. For TCRbeta analysis, collaborators shipped samples in one of three forms: frozen whole blood, isolated PBMCs, or DNA extracted from either of those sample types. In regard to this clone: It lacks a known antigen. No base quality information exists; no much larger clone differs at one position.

Unmatched junction bases come to 9, with V trimmed by 1 base and J by 10 bases. Looking up the germline V gene yields CDR1 MNHEY and CDR2 SVGEGT. The cysteine opens and the phenylalanine closes a CDR3 of 15 amino acids. This entry keeps only the CDR3 DNA: 45 bases, framed from base 1. This receptor was identified in a woman aged 30 to 39 with COVID-19, enrolled during active disease. Recombination linked TRBV6-2 or TRBV6-3 to TRBJ2-5; 10 bases in between match TRBD2. Material: peripheral blood. The DNA sequence is as follows: TGTGCCAGCAGTTACTTGTCTAGCGGGAGAGGAAGCCAGTACTTC. It translates to CASSYLSSGRGSQYF.